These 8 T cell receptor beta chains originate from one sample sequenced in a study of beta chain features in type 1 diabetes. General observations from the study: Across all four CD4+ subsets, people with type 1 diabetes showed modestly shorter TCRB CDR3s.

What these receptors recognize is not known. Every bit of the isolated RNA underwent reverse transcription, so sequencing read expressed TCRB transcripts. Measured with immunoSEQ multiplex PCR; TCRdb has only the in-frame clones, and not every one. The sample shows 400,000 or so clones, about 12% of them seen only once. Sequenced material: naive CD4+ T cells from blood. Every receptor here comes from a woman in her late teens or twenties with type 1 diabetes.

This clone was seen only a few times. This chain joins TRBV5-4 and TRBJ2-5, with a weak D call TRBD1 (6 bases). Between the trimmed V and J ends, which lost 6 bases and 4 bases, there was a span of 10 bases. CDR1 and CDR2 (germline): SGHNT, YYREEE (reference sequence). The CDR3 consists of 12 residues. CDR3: CASKGDTETQYF. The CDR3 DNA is TGTGCCAGCAAGGGGGACACAGAGACCCAGTACTTC. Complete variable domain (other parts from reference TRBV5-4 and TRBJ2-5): ETGVTQSPTHLIKTRGQQVTLRCSSQSGHNTVSWYQQALGQGPQFIFQYYREEENGRGNFPPRFSGLQFPNYSSELNVNALELDDSALYLCASKGDTETQYFGPGTRLLVL.

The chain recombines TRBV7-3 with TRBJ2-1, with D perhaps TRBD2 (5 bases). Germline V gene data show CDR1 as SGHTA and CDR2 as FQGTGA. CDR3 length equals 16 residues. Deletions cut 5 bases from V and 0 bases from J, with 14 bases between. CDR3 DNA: TGTGCCAGCAGCCAACTGCCTACTAGCTCCTACAATGAGCAGTTCTTC. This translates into CASSQLPTSSYNEQFF. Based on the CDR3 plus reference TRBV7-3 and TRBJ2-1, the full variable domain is GAGVSQTPSNKVTEKGKYVELRCDPISGHTALYWYRQSLGQGPEFLIYFQGTGAADDSGLPNDRFFAVRPEGSVSTLKIQRTERGDSAVYLCASSQLPTSSYNEQFFGPGTRLTVL.

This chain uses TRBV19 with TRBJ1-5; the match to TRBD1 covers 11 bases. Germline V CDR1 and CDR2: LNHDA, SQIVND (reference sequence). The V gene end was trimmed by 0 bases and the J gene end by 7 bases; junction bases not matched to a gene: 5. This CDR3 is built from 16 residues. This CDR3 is CASSIDPGTGGQPQHF. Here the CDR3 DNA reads TGTGCCAGTAGTATAGACCCCGGGACAGGGGGACAGCCCCAGCATTTT.

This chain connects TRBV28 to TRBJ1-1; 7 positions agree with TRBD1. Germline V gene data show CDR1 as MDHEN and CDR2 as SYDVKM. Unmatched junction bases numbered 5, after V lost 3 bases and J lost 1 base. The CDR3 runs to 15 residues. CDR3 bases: TGTGCCAGCAGTTTGGCCAGGGGGTGGAACACTGAAGCTTTCTTT. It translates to CASSLARGWNTEAFF.

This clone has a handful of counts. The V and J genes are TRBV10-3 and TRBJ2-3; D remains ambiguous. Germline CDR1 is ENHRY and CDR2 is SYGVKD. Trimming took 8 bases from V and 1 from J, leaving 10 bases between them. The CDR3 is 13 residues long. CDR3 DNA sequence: TGTGCCATCGGAGACCAACGCACAGATACGCAGTATTTT. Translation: CAIGDQRTDTQYF.

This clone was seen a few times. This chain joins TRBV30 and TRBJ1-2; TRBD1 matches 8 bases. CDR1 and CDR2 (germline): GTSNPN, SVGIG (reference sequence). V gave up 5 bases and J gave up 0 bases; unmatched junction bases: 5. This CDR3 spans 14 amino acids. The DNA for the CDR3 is TGTGCCTGGTCCCGGGACAGGTCTAACTATGGCTACACCTTC. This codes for CAWSRDRSNYGYTF.

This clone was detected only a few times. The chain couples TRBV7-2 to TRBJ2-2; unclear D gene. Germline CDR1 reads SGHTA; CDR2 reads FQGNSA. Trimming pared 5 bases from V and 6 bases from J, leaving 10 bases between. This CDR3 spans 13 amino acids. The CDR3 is CASSPRSPGELFF. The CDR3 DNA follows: TGTGCCAGCAGCCCTAGATCACCCGGGGAGCTGTTTTTT.

The CDR3 region is CASSPTGSPNTEAFF. CDR3 coding DNA: TGCGCCAGCAGCCCCACCGGGAGCCCGAACACTGAAGCTTTCTTT. The gene calls are TRBV4-3 and TRBJ1-1; D is unresolved. The germline V gene encodes CDR1 LGHNA and CDR2 YSLEER. There are 15 residues in the CDR3. V was clipped by 4 bases and J by 1 base, with 13 bases between them.